These 5 T cell receptor beta chains share one sample of origin, sequenced in a study of T cell clonotyping in hematopoietic cell transplantation. The table came from immunoSEQ multiplex PCR; TCRdb's copy has only in-frame clones and leaves some out. Seen here are 7,000 or so clones, around 88% observed once, and the top ten hold roughly 8%. Source: PBMCs, taken 100 days after allogeneic stem cell transplant. The receptors were gathered from a male patient aged 18-29 years who had an allogeneic stem cell transplant from a related donor, so the T cells may come from the graft donor. Some clones in this sample may be carry-over from other donors' samples.

The chain recombines TRBV4-1 with TRBJ2-7; 9 bases align to TRBD1. The V and J ends lost 0 bases and 5 bases, in that order; junction bases with no gene match: 14. From germline, CDR1 is MGHRA and CDR2 YSYEKL. This CDR3 comprises 18 residues. DNA for the CDR3: TGCGCCAGCAGCCAAGAAATTCGTGGCCGGGACAGGGTGGACGAGCAGTACTTC. It yields the protein CASSQEIRGRDRVDEQYF.

This clone was seen a few times. The V and J genes are TRBV18 and TRBJ1-2; maybe TRBD1 (5 bases). V lost 6 bases to trimming and J lost 8 bases, with 16 bases between them. The germline V gene has CDR1 KGHSH and CDR2 LQKENI. The CDR3 length is 13 residues. The CDR3 DNA reads TGTGCCAGCTCTCCCCGGACATCGGAGGGCTACACCTTC. Its translation: CASSPRTSEGYTF.

The genes are TRBV2 and TRBJ2-2; 7 nucleotides agree with TRBD2. The CDR3 runs 13 residues. V lost 4 bases to trimming and J lost 9 bases; unmatched junction nucleotides: 5. The germline gives CDR1 SNHLY, CDR2 FYNNEI. The CDR3 region has the DNA TGTGCCAGCAGTGGACTAGCCGGCCGGGAGCTGTTTTTT. It translates to CASSGLAGRELFF.

This chain links TRBV6-5 with TRBJ1-2; possible D gene TRBD1, 5 bases. The CDR3 is 14 amino acids. V gave up 4 bases and J gave up 2 bases, with 11 bases separating them. In germline, CDR1 is MNHEY, CDR2 SVGAGI. CDR3 residues: CASSSSKGNYGYTF. The DNA of the CDR3 is TGTGCCAGCAGTTCCAGTAAGGGGAACTATGGCTACACCTTC.

The V gene is TRBV7-9, the J gene TRBJ2-7; D ambiguous. The CDR3 totals 13 residues. Between the trimmed V and J ends, which lost 4 bases and 5 bases, there was a span of 12 bases. Germline V CDR1 and CDR2: SEHNR, FQNEAQ (reference sequence). Here the CDR3 DNA reads TGTGCCAGCAGCTCCCCAAACACAGACGAGCAGTACGTC. This encodes CASSSPNTDEQYV.